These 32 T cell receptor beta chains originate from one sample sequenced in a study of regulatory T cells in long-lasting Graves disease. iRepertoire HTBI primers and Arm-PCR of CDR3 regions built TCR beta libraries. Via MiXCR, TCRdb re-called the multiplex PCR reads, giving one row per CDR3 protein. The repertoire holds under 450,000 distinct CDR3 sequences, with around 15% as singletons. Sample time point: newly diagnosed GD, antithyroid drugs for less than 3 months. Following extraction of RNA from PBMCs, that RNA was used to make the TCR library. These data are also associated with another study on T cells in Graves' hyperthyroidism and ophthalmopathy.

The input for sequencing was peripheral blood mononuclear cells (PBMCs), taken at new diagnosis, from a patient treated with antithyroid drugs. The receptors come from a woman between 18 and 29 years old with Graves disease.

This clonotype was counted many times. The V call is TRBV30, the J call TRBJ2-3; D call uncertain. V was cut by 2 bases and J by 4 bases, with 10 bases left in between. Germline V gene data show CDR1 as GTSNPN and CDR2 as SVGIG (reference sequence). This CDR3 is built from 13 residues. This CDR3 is CAWSYPTADTQYF. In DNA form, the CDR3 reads TGTGCCTGGAGTTACCCAACAGCAGATACGCAGTATTTT.

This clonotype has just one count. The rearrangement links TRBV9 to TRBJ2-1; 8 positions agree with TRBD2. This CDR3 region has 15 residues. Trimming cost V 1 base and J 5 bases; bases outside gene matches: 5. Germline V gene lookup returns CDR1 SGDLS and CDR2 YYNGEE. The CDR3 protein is CASSVIGLANNEQFF. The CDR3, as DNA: TGTGCCAGCAGCGTAATTGGACTAGCCAACAATGAGCAGTTCTTC.

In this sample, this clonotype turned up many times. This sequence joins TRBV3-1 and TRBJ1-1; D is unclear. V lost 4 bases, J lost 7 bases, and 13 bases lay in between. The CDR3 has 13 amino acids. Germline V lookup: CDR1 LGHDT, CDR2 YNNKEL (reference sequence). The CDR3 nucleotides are TGTGCCAGCAGCCGGCGAGGCGGCAGTGAAGCTTTCTTT. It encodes CASSRRGGSEAFF.

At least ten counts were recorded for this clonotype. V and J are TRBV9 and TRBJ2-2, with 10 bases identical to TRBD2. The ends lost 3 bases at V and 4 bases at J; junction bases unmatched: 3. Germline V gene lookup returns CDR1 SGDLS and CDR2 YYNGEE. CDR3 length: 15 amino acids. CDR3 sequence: CASSAGLARTGELFF. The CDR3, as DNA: TGTGCCAGCAGCGCGGGACTAGCGCGCACCGGGGAGCTGTTTTTT.

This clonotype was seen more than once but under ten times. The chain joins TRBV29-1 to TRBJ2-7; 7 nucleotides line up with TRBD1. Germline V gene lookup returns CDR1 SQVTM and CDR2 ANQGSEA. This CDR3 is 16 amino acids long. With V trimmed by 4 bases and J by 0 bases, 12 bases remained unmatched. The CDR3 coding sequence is TGCAGCGTTGGTGGGACAGCAAGTATAAGCTCCTACGAGCAGTACTTC. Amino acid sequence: CSVGGTASISSYEQYF.

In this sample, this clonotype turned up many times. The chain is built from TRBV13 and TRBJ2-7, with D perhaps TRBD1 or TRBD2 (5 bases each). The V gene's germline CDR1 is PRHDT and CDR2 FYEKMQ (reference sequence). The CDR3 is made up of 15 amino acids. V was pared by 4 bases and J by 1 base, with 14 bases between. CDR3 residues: CASSWTLGVSYEQYF. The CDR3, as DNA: TGTGCCAGCAGCTGGACACTAGGGGTATCCTACGAGCAGTACTTC.

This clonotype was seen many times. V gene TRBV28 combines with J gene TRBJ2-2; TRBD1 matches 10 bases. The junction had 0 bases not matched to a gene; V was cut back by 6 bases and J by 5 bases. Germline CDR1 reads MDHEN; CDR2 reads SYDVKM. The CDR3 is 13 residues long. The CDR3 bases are TGTGCCAGCAGGGGACAGGGGACCGGGGAGCTGTTTTTT. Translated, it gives CASRGQGTGELFF.

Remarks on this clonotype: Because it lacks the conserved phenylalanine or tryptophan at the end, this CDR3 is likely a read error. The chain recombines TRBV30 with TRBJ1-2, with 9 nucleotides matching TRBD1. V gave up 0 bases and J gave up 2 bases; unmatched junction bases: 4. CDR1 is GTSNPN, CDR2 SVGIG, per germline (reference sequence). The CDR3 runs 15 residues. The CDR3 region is CAWSVGTGKNYGYTL. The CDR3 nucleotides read TGTGCCTGGAGTGTCGGGACAGGGAAGAACTATGGCTACACCTTG.

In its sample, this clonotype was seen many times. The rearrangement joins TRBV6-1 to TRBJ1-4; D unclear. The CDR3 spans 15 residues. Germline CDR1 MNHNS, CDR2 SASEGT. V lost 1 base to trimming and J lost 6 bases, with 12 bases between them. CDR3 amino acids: CASSEGGRRHEKLFF. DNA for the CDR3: TGTGCCAGCAGTGAAGGAGGGAGGCGGCATGAAAAACTGTTTTTT.

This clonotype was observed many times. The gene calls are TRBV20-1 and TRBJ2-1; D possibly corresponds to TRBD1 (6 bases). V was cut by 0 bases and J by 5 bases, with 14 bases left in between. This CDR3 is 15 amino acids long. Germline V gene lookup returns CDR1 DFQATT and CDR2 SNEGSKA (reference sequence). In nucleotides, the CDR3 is TGCAGTGCTAGAGATTACAGGGACCCCCACAATGAGCAGTTCTTC. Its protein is CSARDYRDPHNEQFF.

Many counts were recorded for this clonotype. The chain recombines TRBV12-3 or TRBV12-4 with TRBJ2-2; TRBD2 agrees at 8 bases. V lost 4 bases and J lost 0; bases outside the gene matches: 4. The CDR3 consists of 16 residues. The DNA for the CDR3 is TGTGCCAGCAGTTCGGGGGGGGGGACGAACACCGGGGAGCTGTTTTTT. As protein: CASSSGGGTNTGELFF.

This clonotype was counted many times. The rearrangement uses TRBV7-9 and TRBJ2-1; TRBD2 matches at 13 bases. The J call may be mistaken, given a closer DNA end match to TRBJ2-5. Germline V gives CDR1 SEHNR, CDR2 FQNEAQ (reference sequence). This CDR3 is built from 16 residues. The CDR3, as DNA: TGTGCCAGCAGCCGACTAGCGGGGGGTGGAATGGAGACCCAGTACTTC. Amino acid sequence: CASSRLAGGGMETQYF.

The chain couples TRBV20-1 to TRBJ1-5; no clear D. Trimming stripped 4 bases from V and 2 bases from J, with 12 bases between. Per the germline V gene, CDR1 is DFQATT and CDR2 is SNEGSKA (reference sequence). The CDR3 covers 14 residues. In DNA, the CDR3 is TGCAGTGCTAACCCGACGGTACGCAATCAGCCCCAGCATTTT. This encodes CSANPTVRNQPQHF.

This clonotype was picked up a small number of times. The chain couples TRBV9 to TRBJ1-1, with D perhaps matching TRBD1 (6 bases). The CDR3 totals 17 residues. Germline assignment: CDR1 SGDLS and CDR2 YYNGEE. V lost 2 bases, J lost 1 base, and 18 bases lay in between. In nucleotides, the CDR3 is TGTGCCAGCAGCGTTTCACAGACAGCAGGGGCGAACACTGAAGCTTTCTTT. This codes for CASSVSQTAGANTEAFF.

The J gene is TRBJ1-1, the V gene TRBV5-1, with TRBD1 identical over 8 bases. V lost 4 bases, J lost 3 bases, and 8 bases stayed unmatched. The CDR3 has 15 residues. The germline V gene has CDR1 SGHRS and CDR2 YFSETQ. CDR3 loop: CASSPRTGTYTEAFF. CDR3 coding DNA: TGCGCCAGCAGCCCTAGGACAGGGACGTACACTGAAGCTTTCTTT.

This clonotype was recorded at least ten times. The CDR3 is CASSFRTSARQETQYF. DNA for the CDR3: TGTGCCAGCAGCTTCCGGACTAGCGCGCGTCAAGAGACCCAGTACTTC. This chain connects TRBV7-2 to TRBJ2-5; TRBD2 matches 9 bases. The junction had 7 bases not matched to a gene; V was cut back by 3 bases and J by 2 bases. CDR1 SGHTA and CDR2 FQGNSA come from the germline V gene. CDR3 length: 16 amino acids.

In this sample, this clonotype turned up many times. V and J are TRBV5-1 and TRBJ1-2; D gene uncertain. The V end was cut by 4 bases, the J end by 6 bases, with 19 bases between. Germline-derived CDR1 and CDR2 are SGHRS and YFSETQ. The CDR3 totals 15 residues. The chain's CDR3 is CASSPRLGLGDGYTF. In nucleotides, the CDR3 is TGCGCCAGCAGCCCCAGGTTGGGGTTGGGAGATGGCTACACCTTC. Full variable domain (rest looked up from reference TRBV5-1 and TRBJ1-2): KAGVTQTPRYLIKTRGQQVTLSCSPISGHRSVSWYQQTPGQGLQFLFEYFSETQRNKGNFPGRFSGRQFSNSRSEMNVSTLELGDSALYLCASSPRLGLGDGYTFGSGTRLTVV.

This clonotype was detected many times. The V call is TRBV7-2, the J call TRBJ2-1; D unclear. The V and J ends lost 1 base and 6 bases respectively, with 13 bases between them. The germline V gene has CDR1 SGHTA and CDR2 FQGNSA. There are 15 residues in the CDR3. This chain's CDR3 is CASSLVFGRPNEQFF. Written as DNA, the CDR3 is TGTGCCAGCAGCTTAGTGTTCGGACGACCCAATGAGCAGTTCTTC.

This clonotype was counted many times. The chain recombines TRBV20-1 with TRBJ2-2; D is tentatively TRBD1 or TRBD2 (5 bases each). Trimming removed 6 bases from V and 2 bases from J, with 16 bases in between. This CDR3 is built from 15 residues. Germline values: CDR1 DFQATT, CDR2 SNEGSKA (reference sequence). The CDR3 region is CSARTGTSNTGELFF. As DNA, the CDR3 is TGCAGTGCCCGAACCGGGACCAGTAACACCGGGGAGCTGTTTTTT.

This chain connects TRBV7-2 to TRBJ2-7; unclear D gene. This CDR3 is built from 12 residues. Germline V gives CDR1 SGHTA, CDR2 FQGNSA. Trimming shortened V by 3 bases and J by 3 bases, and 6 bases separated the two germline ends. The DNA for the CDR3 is TGTGCCAGCAGCTTTACCCACTACGAGCAGTACTTC. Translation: CASSFTHYEQYF.

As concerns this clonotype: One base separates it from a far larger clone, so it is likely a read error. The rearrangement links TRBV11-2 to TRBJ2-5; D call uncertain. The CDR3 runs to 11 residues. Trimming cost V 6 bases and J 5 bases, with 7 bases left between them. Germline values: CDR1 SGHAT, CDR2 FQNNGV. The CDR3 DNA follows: TGTGCCAGCAGTTTTTGGGAGACCCAGTACTTC. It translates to CASSFWETQYF.

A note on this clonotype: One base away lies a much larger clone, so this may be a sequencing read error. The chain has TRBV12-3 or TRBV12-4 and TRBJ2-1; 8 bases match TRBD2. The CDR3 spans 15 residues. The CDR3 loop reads CASSLLTGGGNERFF. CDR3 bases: TGTGCCAGCAGTTTATTGACGGGAGGGGGGAATGAGCGGTTCTTC.

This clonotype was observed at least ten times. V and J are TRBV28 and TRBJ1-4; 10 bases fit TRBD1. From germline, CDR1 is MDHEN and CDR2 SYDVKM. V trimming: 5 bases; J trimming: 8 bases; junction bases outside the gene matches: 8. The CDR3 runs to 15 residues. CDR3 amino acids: CASSPGDRGREKLFF. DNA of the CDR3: TGTGCCAGCAGTCCCGGGGACAGGGGACGGGAAAAACTGTTTTTT.

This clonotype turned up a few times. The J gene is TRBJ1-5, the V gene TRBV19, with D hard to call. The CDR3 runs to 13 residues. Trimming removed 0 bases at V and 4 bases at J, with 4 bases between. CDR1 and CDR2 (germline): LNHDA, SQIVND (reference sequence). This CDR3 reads CASSIDWNQPQHF. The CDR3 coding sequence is TGTGCCAGTAGTATAGATTGGAATCAGCCCCAGCATTTT. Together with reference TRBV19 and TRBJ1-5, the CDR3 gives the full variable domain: DGGITQSPKYLFRKEGQNVTLSCEQNLNHDAMYWYRQDPGQGLRLIYYSQIVNDFQKGDIAEGYSVSREKKESFPLTVTSAQKNPTAFYLCASSIDWNQPQHFGDGTRLSIL.

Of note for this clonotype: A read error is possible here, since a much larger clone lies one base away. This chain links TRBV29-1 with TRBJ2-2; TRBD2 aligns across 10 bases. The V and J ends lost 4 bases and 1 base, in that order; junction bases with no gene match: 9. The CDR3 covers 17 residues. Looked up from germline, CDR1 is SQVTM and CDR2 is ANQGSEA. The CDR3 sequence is CSVGGILAGLNTGELFF. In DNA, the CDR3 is TGCAGCGTTGGGGGGATACTAGCGGGACTGAACACCGGGGAGCTGTTTTTT.

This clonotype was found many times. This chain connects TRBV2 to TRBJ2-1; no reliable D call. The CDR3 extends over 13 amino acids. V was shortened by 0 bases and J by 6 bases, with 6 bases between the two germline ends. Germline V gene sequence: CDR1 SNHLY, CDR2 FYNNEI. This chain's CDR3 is CASSEARLNEQFF. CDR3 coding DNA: TGTGCCAGCAGTGAAGCCCGGCTCAATGAGCAGTTCTTC.

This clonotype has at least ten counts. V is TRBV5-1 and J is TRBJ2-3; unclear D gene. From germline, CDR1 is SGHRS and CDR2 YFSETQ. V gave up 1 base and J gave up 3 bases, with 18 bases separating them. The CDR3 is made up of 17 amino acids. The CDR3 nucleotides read TGCGCCAGCAGCTTGTCACGGGCATCATTTCTGACAGATACGCAGTATTTT. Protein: CASSLSRASFLTDTQYF.

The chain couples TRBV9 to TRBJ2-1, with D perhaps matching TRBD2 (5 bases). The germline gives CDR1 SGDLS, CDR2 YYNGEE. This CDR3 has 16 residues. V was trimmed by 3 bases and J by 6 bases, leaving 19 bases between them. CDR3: CASSAVGFEGSNEQFF. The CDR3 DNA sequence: TGTGCCAGCAGCGCAGTCGGTTTTGAGGGTAGCAATGAGCAGTTCTTC.

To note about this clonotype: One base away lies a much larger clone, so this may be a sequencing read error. CDR3 bases: TGTGCCAGCGGTTACTCCGACACTGAAGCTTTCTTT. Translation gives CASGYSDTEAFF. The gene calls are TRBV6-2 or TRBV6-3 and TRBJ1-1, with unresolved D. Germline assignment: CDR1 MNHEY and CDR2 SVGEGT. The CDR3 is 12 residues long.

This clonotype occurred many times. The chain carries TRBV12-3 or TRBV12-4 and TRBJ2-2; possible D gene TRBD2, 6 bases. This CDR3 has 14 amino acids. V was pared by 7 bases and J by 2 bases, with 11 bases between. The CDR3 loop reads CASTPGVNTGELFF. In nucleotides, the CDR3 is TGTGCCAGCACGCCGGGAGTCAACACCGGGGAGCTGTTTTTT.

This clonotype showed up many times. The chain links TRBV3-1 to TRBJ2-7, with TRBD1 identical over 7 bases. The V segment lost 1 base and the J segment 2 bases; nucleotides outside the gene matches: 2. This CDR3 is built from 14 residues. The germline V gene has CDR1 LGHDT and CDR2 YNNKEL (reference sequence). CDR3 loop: CASSQGTGTYEQYF. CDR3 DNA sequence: TGTGCCAGCAGCCAAGGGACAGGTACCTACGAGCAGTACTTC.

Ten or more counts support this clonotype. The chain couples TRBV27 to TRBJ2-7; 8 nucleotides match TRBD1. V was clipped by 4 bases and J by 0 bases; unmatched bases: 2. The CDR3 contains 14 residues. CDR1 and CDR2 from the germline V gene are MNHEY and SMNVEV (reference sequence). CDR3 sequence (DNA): TGTGCCAGCAGTTGGACAGGGCCCTCCTACGAGCAGTACTTC. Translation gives CASSWTGPSYEQYF.